The clone carrying this T cell receptor beta chain has a count of ten or more. Its antigen is unidentified. The data stem from a study of CD8 T cells in ankylosing spondylitis. Study-level results: The disease-linked clones had a CD8+ phenotype and low blood frequencies.

One entry per CDR3 protein results from TCRdb running MiXCR on the 5' RACE reads. Of 120,000 to 150,000 distinct CDR3 sequences listed, 6.5% to 8.5% are singletons. The sequenced sample was synovial fluid, either unsorted or a sorted T cell fraction (not recorded which). The sequence came from a male donor with ankylosing spondylitis.

The CDR3 sequence: CASSRASGRGDTQYF. CDR3 bases: TGTGCCAGCAGCAGAGCCAGCGGGAGAGGGGATACGCAGTATTTT. The chain couples TRBV7-6 to TRBJ2-3, with 8 bases aligning to TRBD2. The V and J ends lost 5 bases and 6 bases, in that order; junction bases with no gene match: 10. This CDR3 has 15 residues. Germline V gene sequence: CDR1 SGHVS, CDR2 FNYEAQ. The full variable domain, rest sourced from reference TRBV7-6 and TRBJ2-3, is GAGVSQSPRYKVTKRGQDVALRCDPISGHVSLYWYRQALGQGPEFLTYFNYEAQQDKSGLPNDRFSAERPEGSISTLTIQRTEQRDSAMYRCASSRASGRGDTQYFGPGTRLTVL.